These 5 T cell receptor beta chains were all obtained from the same sample, sequenced in a study of T cell changes during pregnancy in multiple sclerosis. Clones were read by immunoSEQ multiplex PCR, and TCRdb kept only the in-frame ones, dropping some. The sample includes 20,000 to 25,000 clones, more than 75% of them seen just once. Sequenced material: CD8+ T cells from peripheral blood mononuclear cells, taken before pregnancy. These receptors came from a female donor with multiple sclerosis, enrolled in a pregnancy study.

V usage is TRBV5-6 and J usage is TRBJ2-4, with D possibly being TRBD2 (6 bases). This CDR3 has 14 amino acids. The V end was cut by 0 bases, the J end by 6 bases, with 10 bases between. The germline CDR1 and CDR2 sequences are SGHDT and YYEEEE. CDR3 DNA sequence: TGTGCCAGCAGCTTGGGGGCTAGCGTAAACATTCAGTACTTC. This sequence encodes CASSLGASVNIQYF.

The chain recombines TRBV28 with TRBJ2-7; 8 bases align to TRBD1. The CDR3 has 15 amino acids. V dropped 0 bases and J dropped 2; count of bases not matched to a gene: 3. The germline gives CDR1 MDHEN, CDR2 SYDVKM. CDR3 nucleotides: TGTGCCAGCAGTTTATGGCAGGGACAGGCCTACGAGCAGTACTTC. Encoded protein: CASSLWQGQAYEQYF.

V usage is TRBV2 and J usage is TRBJ1-1, with 7 bases matching TRBD1. This CDR3 comprises 14 residues. Trimming removed 7 bases from V and 1 base from J; junction bases left unmatched: 6. CDR1 is SNHLY, CDR2 FYNNEI, per germline. The DNA for the CDR3 is TGTGCCAGCACATCCCGGACAGGGAACACTGAAGCTTTCTTT. It specifies CASTSRTGNTEAFF.

The chain uses TRBV19 and TRBJ2-1; D call uncertain. CDR3 length: 14 residues. Trimming stripped 1 base from V and 5 bases from J, with 9 bases between. The germline CDR1 and CDR2 sequences are LNHDA and SQIVND (reference sequence). The CDR3 bases are TGTGCCAGTAGTATAGGCCCTACAGACAATGAGCAGTTCTTC. Translation: CASSIGPTDNEQFF. Complete variable domain (other parts from reference TRBV19 and TRBJ2-1): DGGITQSPKYLFRKEGQNVTLSCEQNLNHDAMYWYRQDPGQGLRLIYYSQIVNDFQKGDIAEGYSVSREKKESFPLTVTSAQKNPTAFYLCASSIGPTDNEQFFGPGTRLTVL.

This clone was picked up one time. In DNA form, the CDR3 reads TGTGCCAGTAGTACAGGTCCCACCACTGAAGCTTTCTTT. This gives the protein CASSTGPTTEAFF. The chain joins TRBV19 to TRBJ1-1; D gene unclear. The CDR3 is 13 amino acids. V shed 4 bases and J shed 4 bases, with 10 bases lying between them. Germline lookup yields CDR1 LNHDA and CDR2 SQIVND (reference sequence).